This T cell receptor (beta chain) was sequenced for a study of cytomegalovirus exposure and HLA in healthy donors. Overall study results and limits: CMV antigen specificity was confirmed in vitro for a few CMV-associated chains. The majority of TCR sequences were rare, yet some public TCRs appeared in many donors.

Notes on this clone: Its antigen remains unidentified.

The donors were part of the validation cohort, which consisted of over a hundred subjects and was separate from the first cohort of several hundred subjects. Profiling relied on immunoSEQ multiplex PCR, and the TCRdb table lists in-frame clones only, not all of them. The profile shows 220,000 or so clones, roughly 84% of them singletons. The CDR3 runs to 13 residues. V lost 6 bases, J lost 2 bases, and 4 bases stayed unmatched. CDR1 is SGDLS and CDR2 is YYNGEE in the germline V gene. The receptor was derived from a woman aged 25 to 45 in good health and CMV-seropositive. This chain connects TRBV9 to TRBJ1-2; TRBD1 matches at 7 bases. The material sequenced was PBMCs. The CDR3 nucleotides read TGTGCCAGCACCGACAGGGTCAACTATGGCTACACCTTC. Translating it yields CASTDRVNYGYTF.